The clone carrying this TCR beta chain was found many times. CDR1 is SQVTM and CDR2 is ANQGSEA in the germline V gene. V lost 3 bases and J 7 bases, leaving 10 bases between the germline ends. The CDR3 is made up of 12 amino acids. Using unique molecular identifiers, the investigators prepared the TCRbeta library. TCRdb reprocessed the PCR reads with MiXCR, giving one entry per CDR3 protein. The table has just under 250,000 distinct CDR3 sequences, roughly 25% seen once; the top ten hold roughly 2.6%. The entry originates in a study of T-cell reconstitution after alpha-beta-depleted transplantation in children.

The chain has TRBV29-1 and TRBJ2-1; D possibly corresponds to TRBD2 (7 bases). The input for sequencing was PBMCs, taken before TCRalphabeta/CD19-depleted stem cell transplant. This clonotype originated in a girl aged 2-10 years with Fanconi anemia, due to receive a stem cell transplant. The CDR3 nucleotides read TGCAGCGTTGAGGGGGGGGCTAATGAGCAGTTCTTC. Residues: CSVEGGANEQFF.